Each of the 20 T cell receptor beta chains below was sequenced from the same sample in a study of blood T cells in healthy people across ages. Through a sample-barcoded 5' primer and a J-beta primer mix, a second PCR was run for roughly 7 to 11 cycles. MiXCR was run by TCRdb on the 5' RACE reads, yielding one entry per CDR3 protein. The sample has roughly 800,000 distinct CDR3 sequences, about 55% seen once. Sequenced input: blood. The receptor source for this set is a man older than 75 in good health.

At least ten counts were recorded for this clonotype. The genes are TRBV7-3 and TRBJ2-3; 7 bases align to TRBD2. This CDR3 contains 15 residues. Germline CDR1 is SGHTA and CDR2 is FQGTGA. V lost 5 bases, J lost 2 bases, and 7 bases stayed unmatched. DNA for the CDR3: TGTGCCAGCAGCCCCGGAGCGGGGATCACAGATACGCAGTATTTT. Its translation is CASSPGAGITDTQYF.

J is TRBJ1-6 and V is TRBV12-3 or TRBV12-4; D gene ambiguous. The length of the CDR3 is 13 residues. Deletions cut 1 base from V and 8 bases from J, with 6 bases between. CDR3 coding DNA: TGTGCCAGCAGTTTAGGGCAAGATTCACCCCTCCACTTT. Protein product: CASSLGQDSPLHF.

The chain has TRBV2 and TRBJ1-6; D uncertain. The V and J ends lost 6 bases and 10 bases respectively, with 10 bases between them. This CDR3 has 12 amino acids. Germline V gene data show CDR1 as SNHLY and CDR2 as FYNNEI. The CDR3 DNA reads TGTGCCAGCAGGGTGGACCGGTCACCCCTCCACTTT. Amino acids: CASRVDRSPLHF.

The chain carries TRBV27 and TRBJ2-1; 10 nucleotides line up with TRBD2. The CDR3 is made up of 16 amino acids. Unmatched junction bases numbered 6, after V lost 2 bases and J lost 5 bases. Per germline, CDR1 MNHEY and CDR2 SMNVEV (reference sequence). DNA for the CDR3: TGTGCCAGCAGTTTAGCCGGGACTAGCGCCAACAATGAGCAGTTCTTC. Its protein product is CASSLAGTSANNEQFF.

The chain has TRBV10-3 and TRBJ2-1, with TRBD1 as a possible D gene (6 bases). The CDR3 contains 17 residues. Germline V gene data show CDR1 as ENHRY and CDR2 as SYGVKD. V shed 5 bases and J shed 0 bases, with 17 bases lying between them. This CDR3 is CAISPRQASSSYNEQFF. The CDR3 DNA reads TGTGCCATCAGTCCTCGACAGGCCTCGAGCTCCTACAATGAGCAGTTCTTC.

CDR3 bases: TGTGCCACCAGTGATTTGCCGCGGGACAATGAGCAGTTCTTC. Translating it yields CATSDLPRDNEQFF. V and J are TRBV24-1 and TRBJ2-1; tentative D call: TRBD2 (5 bases). This CDR3 contains 14 residues. Germline loops: CDR1 KGHDR, CDR2 SFDVKD. V lost 0 bases and J lost 5, with 7 bases in between.

This clonotype was recorded a few times. The DNA of the CDR3 is TGTGCCAGCAGCTTAAGAGGGGCGGGGAGCTCCTACGAGCAGTACTTC. Residues: CASSLRGAGSSYEQYF. V gene TRBV7-3 combines with J gene TRBJ2-7; D is possibly TRBD2 (6 bases). Trimming took off 1 base at V and 0 bases at J, with 13 bases between the two ends. The CDR3 spans 16 residues. Germline CDR1 reads SGHTA; CDR2 reads FQGTGA.

On this clonotype itself: One end of the junction fails to match germline, which may point to a read error. The V call is TRBV24-1, the J call TRBJ1-2; perhaps TRBD1 as D (6 bases). Germline assignment: CDR1 KGHDR and CDR2 SFDVKD. The CDR3 has 14 amino acids. The CDR3 DNA follows: TGTGCCACCTCCACACAGGGATCAGGGTATGACTACACCTTC. It translates to CATSTQGSGYDYTF.

This chain connects TRBV5-1 to TRBJ1-2, with D maybe TRBD1 (6 bases). Trimming shortened V by 2 bases and J by 6 bases, and 11 bases separated the two germline ends. This CDR3 region has 13 residues. The germline V gene has CDR1 SGHRS and CDR2 YFSETQ. The CDR3 sequence is CASSLSGQHGYTF. Here the CDR3 DNA reads TGCGCCAGCAGCTTATCCGGACAGCATGGCTACACCTTC.

The genes are TRBV6-1 and TRBJ1-4, with a tentative D call TRBD1 (6 bases). Trimming shortened V by 4 bases and J by 5 bases, and 11 bases separated the two germline ends. CDR1 and CDR2 (germline): MNHNS, SASEGT. The CDR3 totals 14 residues. The CDR3 here is CASSAGAQNEKLFF. In DNA form, the CDR3 reads TGTGCCAGCAGTGCGGGGGCCCAGAATGAAAAACTGTTTTTT.

This clonotype has only one observation. V gene TRBV27 combines with J gene TRBJ2-5; 9 bases fit TRBD2. Germline trimming cut 6 bases from V and 11 bases from J; bases unmatched to any gene: 13. Germline V gives CDR1 MNHEY, CDR2 SMNVEV (reference sequence). The CDR3 has 14 amino acids. In DNA, the CDR3 is TGTGCCAGCAGAATGGGGACTAGCATCAATGAGCAGTACTTC. Its protein product is CASRMGTSINEQYF.

The gene calls are TRBV18 and TRBJ2-5; 7 nucleotides match TRBD1. Germline lookup yields CDR1 KGHSH and CDR2 LQKENI. V was pared by 3 bases and J by 5 bases, with 12 bases of the junction left unmatched. The CDR3 is 16 amino acids. In DNA, the CDR3 is TGTGCCAGCTCACCCTCCGCAGGGGGTGTATGGGAGACCCAGTACTTC. Its translation: CASSPSAGGVWETQYF.

Note on this clonotype: A much bigger clone sits one base away, suggesting this may be a read error. The chain joins TRBV6-1 to TRBJ2-1; D is uncertain. The CDR3 is 13 residues long. The V and J ends lost 7 bases and 9 bases respectively, with 16 bases between them. Germline CDR1 and CDR2: MNHNS and SASEGT. CDR3 in amino acids: CASIVDLNGEQFF. CDR3 DNA sequence: TGTGCCAGCATTGTGGACCTAAACGGTGAGCAGTTCTTC.

A few counts support this clonotype. The chain couples TRBV27 to TRBJ2-1; D might be TRBD2 (5 bases). This CDR3 spans 14 amino acids. V was trimmed by 8 bases and J by 0 bases, leaving 11 bases between them. Germline V lookup: CDR1 MNHEY, CDR2 SMNVEV (reference sequence). The CDR3 nucleotides are TGTGCCAGCGCTCGGGAACCCTCCTACAATGAGCAGTTCTTC. Translating gives CASAREPSYNEQFF.

Many counts were recorded for this clonotype. The rearrangement links TRBV28 to TRBJ2-3; TRBD2 matches at 10 bases. CDR3 length equals 15 residues. After removal of 3 bases from V and 14 bases from J, the junction contained 14 bases not matched to a gene. Germline lookup yields CDR1 MDHEN and CDR2 SYDVKM. The CDR3 protein is CASSLPSGSDRYAYF. DNA for the CDR3: TGTGCCAGCAGTTTGCCTAGCGGGAGTGACAGATACGCGTATTTT.

The chain has TRBV9 and TRBJ1-1; D call uncertain. V was cut by 4 bases and J by 3 bases, with 13 bases left in between. The germline V gene has CDR1 SGDLS and CDR2 YYNGEE. The CDR3 spans 14 residues. CDR3 in DNA: TGTGCCAGCAGCTTGGAGGATTTGGACACTGAAGCTTTCTTT. Translated, it gives CASSLEDLDTEAFF.

The chain couples TRBV6-5 to TRBJ2-7; possible D gene TRBD1, 6 bases. Germline CDR1 and CDR2: MNHEY and SVGAGI. With 0 bases removed from V and 3 bases from J, the gap between germline ends came to 15 bases. This CDR3 contains 16 residues. In DNA, the CDR3 is TGTGCCAGCAGTTACTCGAGGGTCACAGGGAACTACGAGCAGTACTTC. Translation: CASSYSRVTGNYEQYF.

V usage is TRBV3-1 and J usage is TRBJ1-2, with D perhaps matching TRBD1 (6 bases). The CDR3 sequence is 15 residues long. Trimming removed 2 bases at V and 6 bases at J, with 16 bases between. From germline, CDR1 is LGHDT and CDR2 YNNKEL (reference sequence). The CDR3 spells CASSQPVGQSNGYTF. In DNA, the CDR3 is TGTGCCAGCAGCCAACCCGTCGGACAGTCAAATGGCTACACCTTC.

This clonotype showed up just a few times. V usage is TRBV5-4 and J usage is TRBJ2-1; 10 bases map to TRBD2. Germline V gene lookup returns CDR1 SGHNT and CDR2 YYREEE (reference sequence). J lost 6 bases, V lost 0 bases, and 6 bases had no gene match. This CDR3 contains 16 residues. The CDR3 reads CASSLGLAGAGNEQFF. The CDR3 nucleotides are TGTGCCAGCAGCTTGGGTCTAGCGGGAGCCGGCAATGAGCAGTTCTTC.

This clonotype was observed a handful of times. The CDR3 region has the DNA TGTGCCAGCAGCTGGAGTAGAACTAACTATGGCTACACCTTC. This translates into CASSWSRTNYGYTF. The chain couples TRBV27 to TRBJ1-2; D gene ambiguous. Germline lookup yields CDR1 MNHEY and CDR2 SMNVEV (reference sequence). V was cut by 6 bases and J by 0 bases, with 11 bases left in between. This CDR3 contains 14 residues.